This TCR beta chain was obtained from a study of T cell repertoires in cytomegalovirus infection. CDR1 SGHTA and CDR2 FQGNSA come from the germline V gene. This CDR3 has 16 amino acids. The V gene end was trimmed by 2 bases and the J gene end by 0 bases; junction bases not matched to a gene: 6. Overall study findings and caveats: Summed frequency of public TCR beta families distinguished CMV carriers with the relevant HLA.

This clonotype was detected many times. Antigen specificity is unknown. TCRdb fed the reads into MiXCR, producing one record per CDR3 protein. The sample has approximately 270,000 distinct CDR3 sequences; 22% are singletons. The material was cultured PBMCs, obtained from culture after CMV antigen stimulation. The receptor was derived from a human donor in good health (CMV status not recorded). Some clones in this sample may be carry-over from other donors' samples. The V gene is TRBV7-2, the J gene TRBJ1-1, with 7 bases identical to TRBD1. Here the CDR3 reads CASSLTTGYMNTEAFF. Written as DNA, the CDR3 is TGTGCCAGCAGCTTAACGACAGGGTACATGAACACTGAAGCTTTCTTT.